Listed below are T cell receptor beta chains from one sample, sequenced in a study of neurological immune-mediated disorders. MiXCR, applied by TCRdb to the 5' RACE reads, yields one record per CDR3 protein. Among roughly 49,000 distinct CDR3 sequences listed, about an eighth were seen once. The sample was PBMCs. The receptors shown here come from a male donor with HTLV-1-associated myelopathy (HAM/TSP). Each CDR3 is given with its conserved first and last residue. Each record gives: J gene, V gene, clone size, D gene, CDR3 protein, CDR3 DNA. A D gene is named only where the DNA matches it firmly. For some rows the clone size is stated as once, few or many, or as a class when expanded; others skip it.

TRBJ1-4	TRBV5-1	many	TRBD1	CASSLEGARATNEKLFF	TGCGCCAGCAGCTTGGAGGGGGCTCGTGCAACTAATGAAAAACTGTTTTTT
TRBJ1-5	TRBV20-1	many	TRBD1	CSASRRTGGSNQPQHF	TGCAGTGCTAGCAGAAGGACAGGAGGTAGCAATCAGCCCCAGCATTTT
TRBJ2-7	TRBV20-1	many	.	CSASRTLYEQYF	TGCAGTGCTAGTAGGACTTTATACGAGCAGTACTTC
TRBJ2-5	TRBV10-3	many	TRBD2	CATLTSGGAGETQYF	TGTGCCACCCTGACTAGCGGGGGGGCCGGGGAGACCCAGTACTTC
TRBJ2-7	TRBV20-1	many	.	CSARGDSPAEQYF	TGCAGTGCTAGGGGCGACAGCCCTGCCGAGCAGTACTTC
TRBJ2-2	TRBV18	many	.	CASSPLVRGETGELFF	TGTGCCAGCTCACCATTGGTCAGGGGAGAGACCGGGGAGCTGTTTTTT
TRBJ1-5	TRBV6-5	many	.	CASSRFGGPNQPQHF	TGTGCCAGCAGCCGCTTTGGGGGGCCAAATCAGCCCCAGCATTTT
TRBJ1-5	TRBV18	.	.	CATGTGYNQPQHF	TGTGCCACCGGAACGGGGTACAATCAGCCCCAGCATTTT
TRBJ2-3	TRBV9	many	.	CASSGSSGTDTQYF	TGTGCCAGCAGCGGATCTTCCGGTACAGATACGCAGTATTTT
TRBJ2-3	TRBV7-8	many	TRBD2	CASRRRSGGTDTQYF	TGTGCCAGCAGGCGTAGGAGCGGGGGGACAGATACGCAGTATTTT
TRBJ2-4	TRBV3-1	many	.	CASSQEMRQNIQYF	TGTGCCAGCAGCCAAGAAATGCGGCAAAACATTCAGTACTTC
TRBJ2-1	TRBV10-3	many	.	CATIDPRQSYNEQFF	TGTGCCACCATCGACCCACGGCAGTCCTACAATGAGCAGTTCTTC
TRBJ1-1	TRBV10-3	many	.	CAISELERGANTEAFF	TGTGCCATCAGTGAGCTAGAACGGGGCGCAAACACTGAAGCTTTCTTT
TRBJ2-7	TRBV20-1	many	TRBD2	CSARPSGTNFGQYF	TGCAGTGCTAGACCCTCGGGGACTAACTTCGGGCAGTACTTC
TRBJ2-5	TRBV27	many	.	CASSPLDPQEAQYF	TGTGCCAGCAGCCCCCTCGACCCCCAGGAGGCCCAGTACTTC
TRBJ1-5	TRBV10-3	many	TRBD1	CAISKTGDGNQPQHF	TGTGCCATCAGTAAGACAGGGGACGGCAATCAGCCCCAGCATTTT
TRBJ2-1	TRBV29-1	many	TRBD2	CSVGWRGGNEQFF	TGCAGCGTCGGGTGGCGGGGGGGCAATGAGCAGTTCTTC
TRBJ2-1	TRBV5-1	many	TRBD2	CASSPREGGNEQFF	TGCGCCAGCAGCCCTCGGGAGGGTGGAAATGAGCAGTTCTTC
TRBJ2-7	TRBV7-2	many	.	CASSLGKNSYEQYF	TGTGCCAGCAGCTTAGGGAAGAACTCCTACGAGCAGTACTTC
TRBJ2-5	TRBV7-7	many	TRBD2	CASSLDRGVQETQYF	TGTGCCAGCAGCTTAGATCGGGGGGTCCAAGAGACCCAGTACTTC
TRBJ2-2	TRBV20-1	many	TRBD1	CSALPPGTVNTGELFF	TGCAGTGCTCTCCCTCCAGGGACAGTGAACACCGGGGAGCTGTTTTTT
TRBJ1-5	TRBV5-6	.	TRBD1	CVSSFSRGGDQPQHF	TGTGTCAGCAGCTTTAGCAGGGGGGGGGATCAGCCCCAGCATTTT
TRBJ1-5	TRBV27	many	.	CASSFAGTSDQPQHF	TGTGCCAGCAGTTTCGCAGGGACATCCGATCAGCCCCAGCATTTT
TRBJ1-6	TRBV12-3/TRBV12-4	many	.	CASSSGVNSPLHF	TGTGCCAGCAGTTCAGGGGTAAATTCACCCCTCCACTTT
TRBJ2-7	TRBV7-9	many	.	CASSLVGRPRDEQYF	TGTGCCAGCAGCTTAGTTGGGCGTCCTCGAGACGAGCAGTACTTC
TRBJ2-1	TRBV20-1	.	.	CSSTRSGNEQFF	TGCAGTTCTACCAGGAGTGGTAATGAGCAGTTCTTC
TRBJ2-5	TRBV5-1	many	.	CASSFSGPEETQYF	TGCGCCAGCAGCTTTTCCGGTCCGGAGGAGACCCAGTACTTC
TRBJ1-1	TRBV15	many	.	CATSREPNFEAFF	TGTGCCACCAGCAGAGAACCCAATTTTGAAGCTTTCTTT
TRBJ1-5	TRBV20-1	many	.	CSAKNREGSFQPQHF	TGCAGTGCTAAGAACAGGGAGGGTAGTTTCCAGCCCCAGCATTTT
TRBJ1-1	TRBV12-3/TRBV12-4	many	.	CASQLRPITEAFF	TGTGCCAGCCAACTCCGGCCTATCACTGAAGCTTTCTTT
TRBJ1-2	TRBV7-2	.	.	CASSYRTENYCYTF	TGTGCCAGCAGCTACCGGACGGAGAACTATTGCTACACCTTC
TRBJ2-1	TRBV5-6	many	TRBD1	CASSPRAGGPNEQFF	TGTGCCAGCAGCCCCCGGGCAGGGGGCCCTAATGAGCAGTTCTTC
TRBJ1-1	TRBV5-1	many	.	CASSFSGGHTEAFF	TGCGCCAGCAGCTTTAGCGGGGGCCACACTGAAGCTTTCTTT
TRBJ1-5	TRBV12-3/TRBV12-4	many	.	CASSFRQIMQPQHF	TGTGCCAGCAGTTTTCGGCAGATTATGCAGCCCCAGCATTTT
TRBJ1-1	TRBV7-2	many	TRBD1	CASSSGQGSTEAFF	TGTGCCAGCAGCAGTGGACAGGGCTCTACTGAAGCTTTCTTT
TRBJ2-3	TRBV29-1	many	TRBD1	CSVDSTGGFSTDTQYF	TGCAGCGTCGACTCCACAGGGGGCTTTAGCACAGATACGCAGTATTTT
TRBJ2-6	TRBV14	medium-sized	.	CASSLHGGANVLTF	TGTGCCAGCAGCCTCCACGGCGGTGCCAACGTCCTGACTTTC
TRBJ2-1	TRBV18	many	.	CASSPPGQYNEQFF	TGTGCCAGCTCACCACCAGGGCAGTACAATGAGCAGTTCTTC
TRBJ2-1	TRBV20-1	.	.	CSARELGVGQFF	TGCAGTGCTAGAGAGCTTGGGGTCGGGCAGTTCTTC
TRBJ2-7	TRBV6-2/TRBV6-3	few	.	CASSYSSFEGSPGEQYF	TGTGCCAGCAGTTACTCGTCTTTTGAGGGATCCCCTGGCGAGCAGTACTTC
TRBJ1-5	TRBV6-2/TRBV6-3	many	.	CASRAYSNQPQHF	TGTGCCAGCAGGGCCTATAGCAATCAGCCCCAGCATTTT
TRBJ2-4	TRBV12-3/TRBV12-4	many	.	CASSEGYIQYF	TGTGCCAGCAGTGAGGGATACATTCAGTACTTC
TRBJ2-7	TRBV7-8	many	.	CASSHIGPTTYEQYF	TGTGCCAGCAGCCACATAGGACCGACGACCTACGAGCAGTACTTC
TRBJ2-1	TRBV7-6	many	TRBD2	CASSLGLAGGREQFF	TGTGCCAGCAGCTTAGGACTAGCGGGGGGGCGAGAGCAGTTCTTC
TRBJ1-1	TRBV29-1	many	TRBD1	CSVEEGTVGTEAFF	TGCAGCGTTGAAGAAGGGACAGTTGGAACTGAAGCTTTCTTT
TRBJ1-4	TRBV20-1	once	TRBD1	CSASPGDRYEKLFF	TGCAGTGCTAGCCCAGGGGACAGATATGAAAAACTGTTTTTT
TRBJ1-1	TRBV7-2	many	.	CASSLALLRGGTEAFF	TGTGCCAGCAGCTTAGCTCTCTTACGGGGTGGCACTGAAGCTTTCTTT
TRBJ1-3	TRBV9	many	.	CASSAGPPFSGNTIYF	TGTGCCAGCAGCGCCGGCCCACCCTTCTCTGGAAACACCATATATTTT
TRBJ2-4	TRBV20-1	many	.	CSAEHGGRDIQYF	TGCAGTGCCGAACATGGGGGTCGGGACATTCAGTACTTC
TRBJ1-5	TRBV10-3	.	.	CAGEVRGGGNQPQHF	TGTGCCGGTGAGGTGAGGGGTGGCGGTAATCAGCCCCAGCATTTT
TRBJ2-5	TRBV4-3	.	.	CASSQVRSYQETHYF	TGCGCCAGCAGCCAGGTGCGCTCGTACCAAGAGACCCATTACTTC
TRBJ2-2	TRBV5-6	many	.	CASSWGSFGELFF	TGTGCCAGCAGCTGGGGCTCCTTCGGGGAGCTGTTTTTT
TRBJ2-5	TRBV5-5	many	TRBD2	CASSLEGGRGQETQYF	TGTGCCAGCAGCTTGGAGGGAGGGAGAGGCCAAGAGACCCAGTACTTC